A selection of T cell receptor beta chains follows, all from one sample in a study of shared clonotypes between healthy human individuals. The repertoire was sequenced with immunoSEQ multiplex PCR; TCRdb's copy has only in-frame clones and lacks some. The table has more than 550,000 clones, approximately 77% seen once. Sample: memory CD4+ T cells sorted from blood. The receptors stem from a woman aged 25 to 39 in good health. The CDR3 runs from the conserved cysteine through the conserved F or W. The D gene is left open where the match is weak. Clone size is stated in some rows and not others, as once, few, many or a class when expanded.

CDR3: CASSSPRLALAKNIQYF
DNA: TGTGCCAGCAGCTCGCCCCGACTAGCCTTAGCCAAAAACATTCAGTACTTC
D: TRBD2
J: TRBJ2-4
V: TRBV5-8
size: few

CDR3: CASSFSGDSYEQYF
DNA: TGTGCCAGCAGTTTCAGCGGGGACTCCTACGAGCAGTACTTC
D: TRBD2
J: TRBJ2-7
V: TRBV28
size: few

CDR3: CASSFGGADTQYF
DNA: TGTGCCAGCAGCTTTGGGGGGGCAGATACGCAGTATTTT
D: TRBD2
J: TRBJ2-3
V: TRBV7-3
size: NA

CDR3: CASSLGRTGREFF
DNA: TGTGCCAGCAGCTTGGGGCGGACTGGACGAGAGTTCTTC
D: NA
J: TRBJ2-1
V: TRBV5-6
size: NA

CDR3: CASSLGGRADRETQYF
DNA: TGTGCCAGCAGCTTGGGGGGCAGGGCAGATAGAGAGACCCAGTACTTC
D: NA
J: TRBJ2-5
V: TRBV5-4
size: few

CDR3: CASSYSGGGQPQHF
DNA: TGTGCCAGCAGTTACTCTGGGGGCGGGCAGCCCCAGCATTTT
D: NA
J: TRBJ1-5
V: TRBV6-5
size: NA

CDR3: CASSFYETGVEQYF
DNA: TGTGCCAGCAGCTTTTATGAGACAGGGGTCGAGCAGTACTTC
D: TRBD1
J: TRBJ2-7
V: TRBV5-6
size: NA

CDR3: CASSHSTTGDKNEAFF
DNA: TGTGCCAGCAGCCACTCGACAACAGGGGACAAAAATGAAGCTTTCTTT
D: TRBD1
J: TRBJ1-1
V: TRBV7-9
size: NA

CDR3: CASSLLGTANTEAFF
DNA: TGCGCCAGCAGCCTCCTAGGGACAGCGAACACTGAAGCTTTCTTT
D: TRBD1
J: TRBJ1-1
V: TRBV5-1
size: once

CDR3: CASRGAGADNQPQHF
DNA: TGTGCCTCCAGAGGGGCAGGGGCCGACAATCAGCCCCAGCATTTT
D: NA
J: TRBJ1-5
V: TRBV10-3
size: few

CDR3: CASTPGQGYNEQFF
DNA: TGTGCCAGCACTCCGGGACAGGGGTACAATGAGCAGTTCTTC
D: TRBD1
J: TRBJ2-1
V: TRBV11-2
size: few

CDR3: CSVANLGQLYGYTF
DNA: TGCAGCGTTGCAAATTTGGGGCAGCTCTATGGCTACACCTTC
D: NA
J: TRBJ1-2
V: TRBV29-1
size: many

CDR3: CASSPSNSPLHF
DNA: TGTGCCAGCAGTCCTTCTAATTCACCCCTCCACTTT
D: NA
J: TRBJ1-6
V: TRBV27
size: NA

CDR3: CASSLQGANSQPQHF
DNA: TGTGCCAGCAGTCTACAGGGGGCGAACAGTCAGCCCCAGCATTTT
D: TRBD1
J: TRBJ1-5
V: TRBV2
size: NA

CDR3: CASSLGLALSYNEQFF
DNA: TGTGCCAGCAGCTTGGGACTAGCGCTATCCTACAATGAGCAGTTCTTC
D: TRBD2
J: TRBJ2-1
V: TRBV5-4
size: NA

CDR3: CASRWLENSNQPQHF
DNA: TGTGCCAGCAGGTGGTTAGAAAATAGCAATCAGCCCCAGCATTTT
D: NA
J: TRBJ1-5
V: TRBV2
size: NA

CDR3: CASRDGGAGKTYEQYF
DNA: TGTGCCAGCAGGGATGGGGGTGCGGGGAAAACCTACGAGCAGTACTTC
D: NA
J: TRBJ2-7
V: TRBV7-8
size: few

CDR3: CASSSLAGVPNEQFF
DNA: TGTGCCAGTAGTTCTCTAGCGGGAGTCCCCAATGAGCAGTTCTTC
D: TRBD2
J: TRBJ2-1
V: TRBV19
size: NA

CDR3: CASRTSNQPQHF
DNA: TGTGCCAGCAGAACTAGCAATCAGCCCCAGCATTTT
D: NA
J: TRBJ1-5
V: TRBV6-1
size: NA

CDR3: CASRTGTGAMNTEAFF
DNA: TGCGCCAGCAGGACCGGGACAGGGGCTATGAACACTGAAGCTTTCTTT
D: TRBD1
J: TRBJ1-1
V: TRBV10-2
size: few

CDR3: CASTAGPNTEAFF
DNA: TGTGCCAGTACCGCAGGTCCGAACACTGAAGCTTTCTTT
D: NA
J: TRBJ1-1
V: TRBV19
size: many

CDR3: CASSLALGASSGNTIYF
DNA: TGTGCCAGCAGCTTGGCATTAGGGGCCAGCTCTGGAAACACCATATATTTT
D: NA
J: TRBJ1-3
V: TRBV5-4
size: NA

CDR3: CASSYRTGESTEAFF
DNA: TGCGCCAGCAGCTACCGGACGGGGGAGAGCACTGAAGCTTTCTTT
D: NA
J: TRBJ1-1
V: TRBV5-1
size: NA

CDR3: CARSPTPGLAGGDSYEQYF
DNA: TGTGCCAGAAGCCCTACCCCCGGACTAGCGGGAGGTGACTCCTACGAGCAGTACTTC
D: TRBD2
J: TRBJ2-7
V: TRBV5-3
size: NA

CDR3: CASSAGLAVLNTGELFF
DNA: TGTGCCAGCAGCGCCGGACTAGCGGTATTGAACACCGGGGAGCTGTTTTTT
D: TRBD2
J: TRBJ2-2
V: TRBV9
size: few

CDR3: CASSPQGLASYF
DNA: TGTGCCAGCAGCCCCCAGGGGCTAGCATCGTACTTC
D: NA
J: TRBJ2-5
V: TRBV11-2
size: once

CDR3: CASSLPGNGYTF
DNA: TGTGCCAGCAGCTTACCCGGGAATGGCTACACCTTC
D: NA
J: TRBJ1-2
V: TRBV7-6
size: NA

CDR3: CASSLDRGDGYTF
DNA: TGTGCCAGCAGCTTGGATCGGGGTGATGGCTACACCTTC
D: NA
J: TRBJ1-2
V: TRBV5-4
size: NA

CDR3: CASSPGHLGNSPLHF
DNA: TGTGCCAGCTCACCCGGACACTTGGGGAATTCACCCCTCCACTTT
D: NA
J: TRBJ1-6
V: TRBV18
size: NA

CDR3: CASSPSRTGGIDEQYF
DNA: TGTGCCAGCTCACCAAGCCGGACAGGGGGCATAGACGAGCAGTACTTC
D: TRBD1
J: TRBJ2-7
V: TRBV18
size: NA

CDR3: CASSLGQGARNTEAFF
DNA: TGTGCCAGCAGTTTAGGTCAGGGGGCAAGGAACACTGAAGCTTTCTTT
D: TRBD1
J: TRBJ1-1
V: TRBV27
size: few

CDR3: CASSLYGANYGYTF
DNA: TGTGCCAGCAGCTTATACGGGGCTAATTATGGCTACACCTTC
D: NA
J: TRBJ1-2
V: TRBV7-8
size: NA

CDR3: CASSIFGHNQPQHF
DNA: TGTGCCAGTAGTATTTTCGGTCACAATCAGCCCCAGCATTTT
D: NA
J: TRBJ1-5
V: TRBV19
size: NA

CDR3: CASSRLTVDEQYF
DNA: TGCGCCAGCAGCCGCCTGACAGTTGACGAGCAGTACTTC
D: NA
J: TRBJ2-7
V: TRBV4-1
size: NA

CDR3: CASSSQAGPRSSYEQYF
DNA: TGCGCCAGCAGCTCTCAGGCCGGGCCCAGGAGCTCCTACGAGCAGTACTTC
D: NA
J: TRBJ2-7
V: TRBV5-1
size: NA

CDR3: CASSTGTSGINEQFF
DNA: TGTGCCAGTAGTACTGGGACTAGCGGGATCAATGAGCAGTTCTTC
D: TRBD2
J: TRBJ2-1
V: TRBV19
size: NA

CDR3: CASSRSGRPHNEQFF
DNA: TGTGCCAGTAGTAGAAGCGGGAGGCCTCACAATGAGCAGTTCTTC
D: TRBD2
J: TRBJ2-1
V: TRBV19
size: NA

CDR3: CASSIVSAGARTDTQYF
DNA: TGTGCCAGTAGTATAGTCTCGGCAGGGGCGAGGACAGATACGCAGTATTTT
D: NA
J: TRBJ2-3
V: TRBV19
size: NA

CDR3: CASSNQGGQETQYF
DNA: TGTGCCAGTAGTAACCAGGGTGGCCAAGAGACCCAGTACTTC
D: NA
J: TRBJ2-5
V: TRBV19
size: NA

CDR3: CATTPRTSGEKSSYNEQFF
DNA: TGTGCCACTACGCCTCGGACTAGCGGGGAAAAAAGCTCCTACAATGAGCAGTTCTTC
D: TRBD2
J: TRBJ2-1
V: TRBV19
size: once

CDR3: CASSPGQGSETQYF
DNA: TGTGCCAGTAGTCCGGGACAGGGGTCGGAGACCCAGTACTTC
D: TRBD1
J: TRBJ2-5
V: TRBV19
size: NA

CDR3: CASSSGDGRYF
DNA: TGCGCCAGCAGCTCCGGGGACGGCCGGTACTTC
D: NA
J: TRBJ2-7
V: TRBV5-1
size: few

CDR3: CASVSLLGVGNTIYF
DNA: TGTGCCAGCGTATCTCTCCTAGGGGTAGGAAACACCATATATTTT
D: NA
J: TRBJ1-3
V: TRBV6-6
size: few

CDR3: CASSFSVGSGNTIYF
DNA: TGCGCCAGCAGCTTCTCGGTGGGCTCTGGAAACACCATATATTTT
D: NA
J: TRBJ1-3
V: TRBV5-1
size: NA

CDR3: CASSLLGQAGETQYF
DNA: TGCGCCAGCAGCTTGTTAGGGCAGGCTGGAGAGACCCAGTACTTC
D: NA
J: TRBJ2-5
V: TRBV5-1
size: NA

CDR3: CASSLTQDGTNEQYF
DNA: TGTGCCAGCAGCTTAACCCAGGACGGAACCAACGAGCAGTACTTC
D: NA
J: TRBJ2-7
V: TRBV7-4
size: NA

CDR3: CASTVGQPYEQYF
DNA: TGTGCCAGCACTGTGGGTCAACCCTACGAGCAGTACTTC
D: NA
J: TRBJ2-7
V: TRBV28
size: NA

CDR3: CASSLAGAFYEQYF
DNA: TGTGCCAGCAGCCTAGCGGGAGCATTCTACGAGCAGTACTTC
D: TRBD2
J: TRBJ2-7
V: TRBV5-4
size: NA

CDR3: CASSGGQPGDTQYF
DNA: TGTGCCAGCAGCGGGGGACAGCCGGGGGATACGCAGTATTTT
D: TRBD1
J: TRBJ2-3
V: TRBV11-2
size: NA

CDR3: CASSPGQGSSYNEQFF
DNA: TGTGCCAGCAGCCCCGGACAGGGAAGCTCCTACAATGAGCAGTTCTTC
D: TRBD1
J: TRBJ2-1
V: TRBV7-8
size: once

CDR3: CASSFWLGGLTEAFF
DNA: TGTGCCAGCAGTTTTTGGTTAGGGGGGTTAACTGAAGCTTTCTTT
D: NA
J: TRBJ1-1
V: TRBV27
size: NA

CDR3: CASSEQGANQPQHF
DNA: TGTGCCAGCAGTGAGCAGGGGGCAAATCAGCCCCAGCATTTT
D: TRBD1
J: TRBJ1-5
V: TRBV6-1
size: NA

CDR3: CASSSQGSNEKLFF
DNA: TGTGCCAGCTCATCACAGGGTTCTAATGAAAAACTGTTTTTT
D: NA
J: TRBJ1-4
V: TRBV18
size: NA

CDR3: CASSDSTGGGEKLFF
DNA: TGTGCCAGCAGCGATTCGACAGGGGGAGGTGAAAAACTGTTTTTT
D: TRBD1
J: TRBJ1-4
V: TRBV28
size: NA